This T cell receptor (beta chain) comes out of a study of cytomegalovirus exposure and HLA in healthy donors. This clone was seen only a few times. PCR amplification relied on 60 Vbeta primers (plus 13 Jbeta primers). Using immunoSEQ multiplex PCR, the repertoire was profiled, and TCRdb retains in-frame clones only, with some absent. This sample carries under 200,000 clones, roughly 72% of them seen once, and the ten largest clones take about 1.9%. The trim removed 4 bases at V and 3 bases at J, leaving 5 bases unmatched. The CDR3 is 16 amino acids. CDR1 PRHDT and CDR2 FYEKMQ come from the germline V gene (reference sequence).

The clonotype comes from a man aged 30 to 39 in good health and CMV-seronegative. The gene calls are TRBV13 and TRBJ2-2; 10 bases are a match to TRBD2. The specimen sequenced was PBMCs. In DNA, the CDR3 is TGTGCCAGCAGCTCTAGCGGGAGAAGGGACACCGGGGAGCTGTTTTTT. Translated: CASSSSGRRDTGELFF.